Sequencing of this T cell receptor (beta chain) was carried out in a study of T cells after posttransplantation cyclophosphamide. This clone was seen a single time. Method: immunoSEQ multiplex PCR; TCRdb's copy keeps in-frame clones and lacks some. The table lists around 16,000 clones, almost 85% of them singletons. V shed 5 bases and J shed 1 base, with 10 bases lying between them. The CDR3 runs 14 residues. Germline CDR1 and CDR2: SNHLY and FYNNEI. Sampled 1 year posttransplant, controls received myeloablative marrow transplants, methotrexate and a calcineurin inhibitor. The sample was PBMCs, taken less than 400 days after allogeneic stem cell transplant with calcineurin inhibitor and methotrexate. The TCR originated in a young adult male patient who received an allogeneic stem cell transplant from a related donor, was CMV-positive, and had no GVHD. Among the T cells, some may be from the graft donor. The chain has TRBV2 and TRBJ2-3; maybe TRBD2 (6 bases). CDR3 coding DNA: TGTGCCAGCAGTACATTAGCGGGCACAGATACGCAGTATTTT. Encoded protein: CASSTLAGTDTQYF.